The 5 T cell receptor beta chains presented below share a single source sample, sequenced in a study of blood T cell repertoires in COVID-19. The protocol was immunoSEQ multiplex PCR, while the TCRdb copy is restricted to in-frame clones and leaves out a portion. The repertoire has roughly 330,000 clones, about 89% of them found once; the top ten carry about 5.4%. Sample: PBMCs or T cells enriched from blood (not recorded which). All receptors derive from a young woman who had recovered from COVID-19.

The chain links TRBV19 to TRBJ2-1, with 15 nucleotides matching TRBD2. Germline CDR1 LNHDA, CDR2 SQIVND (reference sequence). V gave up 6 bases and J gave up 1 base; unmatched junction bases: 4. This CDR3 has 17 amino acids. CDR3 sequence (DNA): TGTGCCAGTAGCCCGGGACTAGCGGGGGGTTCCTACAATGAGCAGTTCTTC. Translating gives CASSPGLAGGSYNEQFF.

The rearrangement links TRBV5-8 to TRBJ2-2; 7 bases map to TRBD1. Germline values: CDR1 SGHTS, CDR2 YDEGEE. V was clipped by 4 bases and J by 1 base; unmatched bases: 16. The CDR3 runs 19 residues. Here the CDR3 DNA reads TGTGCCAGCAGCCCCCGCGAGGTTGAGGGGGCTTGGAACACCGGGGAGCTGTTTTTT. It yields the protein CASSPREVEGAWNTGELFF. Full variable domain (rest looked up from reference TRBV5-8 and TRBJ2-2): EAGVTQSPTHLIKTRGQQATLRCSPISGHTSVYWYQQALGLGLQFLLWYDEGEERNRGNFPPRFSGRQFPNYSSELNVNALELEDSALYLCASSPREVEGAWNTGELFFGEGSRLTVL.

This clone was observed once. The J gene is TRBJ2-2, the V gene TRBV4-2, with a tentative D call TRBD1 (6 bases). Germline lookup yields CDR1 LGHNA and CDR2 YNFKEQ. This CDR3 has 16 amino acids. V was cut by 4 bases and J by 2 bases, with 14 bases left in between. CDR3 region: CASSLQVQGNTGELFF. The CDR3 DNA follows: TGTGCCAGCAGCCTCCAGGTACAGGGCAACACCGGGGAGCTGTTTTTT.

CDR3 loop: CASSYSSGGDYEQFF. The CDR3 region has the DNA TGTGCCAGCAGTTACTCTAGCGGGGGGGACTATGAGCAGTTCTTC. V is TRBV6-5 and J is TRBJ2-1; the match to TRBD2 covers 11 bases. CDR3 length: 15 residues. CDR1 and CDR2 from the germline V gene are MNHEY and SVGAGI. V trimming: 0 bases; J trimming: 8 bases; junction bases outside the gene matches: 3.

The chain recombines TRBV12-5 with TRBJ2-2; D unresolved. Germline CDR1 LGHNT, CDR2 FRNRAP. V dropped 6 bases and J dropped 3 bases, with 5 bases sitting between them. This CDR3 spans 12 amino acids. CDR3: CASGRHTGELFF. The CDR3 DNA sequence: TGTGCTAGTGGGCGTCACACCGGGGAGCTGTTTTTT. The whole variable domain, filled in from reference TRBV12-5 and TRBJ2-2, reads DARVTQTPRHKVTEMGQEVTMRCQPILGHNTVFWYRQTMMQGLELLAYFRNRAPLDDSGMPKDRFSAEMPDATLATLKIQPSEPRDSAVYFCASGRHTGELFFGEGSRLTVL.